This T cell receptor beta chain derives from a study of shared clonotypes between healthy human individuals (dated by TCRdb to about 2020). With respect to the entire study: The cohort comprised two women and three men aged 18 to 49 years. For each donor, CD4 naive and CD4 memory were each given three plates, CD8 naive was given two plates, and CD8 memory was given one plate. To estimate repertoire size and how much clonotype sharing occurs between individuals, the study deeply sequenced the blood TCR repertoires of five healthy adults. To increase sequencing depth and limit assay-specific biases, different laboratories used diverse techniques to prepare libraries and sequence TCR repertoires. Per donor, leukapheresis produced somewhere between about 0.94 and 9.5 billion PBMCs.

Using the deep immunoSEQ assay, TCR CDR3 regions were amplified from genomic DNA by multiplex PCR. Extracted genomic DNA from each cell subset was distributed evenly across all wells of several immunoSEQ 96-well plates, and each plate was treated as a replicate. Each replicate PCR for sorted subsets received 200 ng genomic DNA, equal to roughly 33,000 T cell genomes. The purified libraries were quantified using a Qubit 3.0 fluorometer, sized with a Bioanalyzer 2100, and then quantified again using the KAPA Library Quantification kit. Each immunoSEQ 96-well plate was sequenced on its own single-read 150-cycle Illumina NextSeq 550 flow cell. As for the original processing: Because the immunoSEQ output held only junctional sequences and lacked quality scores, the filtering could not match the filtering applied to full-length reads. Sequences were annotated with PyIR, a Python wrapper for IgBLAST v1.9, using IMGT germline references to assign V/J genes and CDR3. Any read was removed if the V/J assignment was weak (E-value above 1e-6), the CDR3 was missing, or the read contained stop codons, out-of-frame junctions, or ambiguous translated residues. V3J clonotypes were defined as sequences sharing an identical inferred V gene, J gene, and CDR3 amino acid sequence. The percentage overlap between two repertoires was calculated by dividing the number of shared unique clonotypes by the size of the smaller repertoire. RTK rarefaction, the Chao1 estimator, and Recon v2.1 estimates of unobserved clonotypes were used to assess repertoire richness. OLGA was used to compute generation probabilities for all TCRbeta clonotypes that the gDNA method yielded from a handful of donors. Sourced from immuneACCESS, this table was stored by TCRdb with only in-frame sequences that have V and J called. A share of the clones is absent; for the studies checked, an unresolved V gene accounts for under half, and the remainder has no known explanation. V and J calls and clone size are given by that table; D and trimming were obtained from the DNA. For this sample the table gives about 2 million clones, of which 90% to 95% were detected only once. The ten top clones hold more than 0.1% of the sample.

In regard to this clone: The target of this receptor is not known. Base qualities are missing; no much larger clone stands one base away.

CDR3 length: 11 amino acids, cysteine to phenylalanine. The entry retains the CDR3 DNA only, 33 bases that are in frame from base 1. V was cut back by 5 bases and J by 5 bases, leaving a gap of 6 bases between them. CDR1 SGHAT and CDR2 FQDESV were looked up in the germline V gene (reference sequence). What the authors observed across the whole study: Based on pairwise subsampling, the degree of clonotype sharing among donors was expected to be affected by sequencing depth. Even with the large sequencing depth, rarefaction of the sorted-subset datasets indicated that sequencing was incomplete. Across four donors, roughly 5% of naive CD4, 3% to 3.5% of naive CD8, roughly 2.2% of memory CD4, and over 0.35% of memory CD8 clonotypes were shared. Higher generation probabilities were observed for clonotypes shared by all four sorted-subset donors than for non-shared clonotypes. Larger estimated clonotype richness was generally found for naive subsets than for memory subsets. Sampling was restricted to blood, and TCR repertoires in tissue are likely to differ from TCR repertoires in blood. The small number of donors limited the genetic and exposure-history diversity represented.

Healthy HIV-negative adults with no recently reported acute infections or vaccinations were included as donors. All donors were Caucasian adults living in Nashville, Tennessee, USA. Magnetic negative selection was used to enrich CD4+ T cells, after which naive cells were positively selected on CD45RA and the negative fraction became the memory subset. After blood collection by leukapheresis, PBMCs were isolated using Ficoll-Histopaque density gradient centrifugation and then cryopreserved in the vapor phase of liquid nitrogen. Analytical flow cytometry was used to check the purity and quantity of each magnetically sorted T cell population. Genomic DNA was isolated from each sorted fraction and quantified by UV absorbance on a Nanodrop 2000c.

In this chain, TRBV11-1 is recombined with TRBJ1-1, with the D gene not clear enough to name. The source of this sequence is a man aged 18 to 35 in good health. Sequenced sample: naive CD4+ T cells sorted from blood. The cell subset or site label of this sample denotes: CD45RA+ positively selected. The CDR3 corresponds to CASSGLTEAFF. The DNA sequence follows: TGTGCCAGCAGCGGCCTTACTGAAGCTTTCTTT.